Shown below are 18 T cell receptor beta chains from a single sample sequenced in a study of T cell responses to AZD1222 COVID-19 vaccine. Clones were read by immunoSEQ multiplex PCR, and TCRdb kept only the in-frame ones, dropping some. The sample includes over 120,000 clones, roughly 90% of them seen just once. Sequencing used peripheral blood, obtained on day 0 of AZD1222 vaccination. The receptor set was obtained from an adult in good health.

The CDR3 region has the DNA TGTGCCAGCAGCAGGACAGCCCGGGCCCCAGGAACCCAGTACTTC. Translating it yields CASSRTARAPGTQYF. This rearrangement joins TRBV2 to TRBJ2-5; D might be TRBD1 (6 bases). Germline CDR1 and CDR2: SNHLY and FYNNEI. CDR3 length: 15 amino acids. The V gene lost 6 bases and the J gene lost 8 bases, with 22 bases spanning the gap. Supplemented by reference TRBV2 and TRBJ2-5, the full variable domain reads EPEVTQTPSHQVTQMGQEVILRCVPISNHLYFYWYRQILGQKVEFLVSFYNNEISEKSEIFDDQFSVERPDGSNFTLKIRSTKLEDSAMYFCASSRTARAPGTQYFGPGTRLLVL.

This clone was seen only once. CDR3 sequence: CASSPLAGTQFF. CDR3 in DNA: TGTGCCAGCAGCCCACTAGCGGGGACCCAGTTCTTC. The gene calls are TRBV6-6 and TRBJ2-1; 10 bases are a match to TRBD2. The CDR3 has 12 amino acids. V was pared by 6 bases and J by 13 bases, with 6 bases of the junction left unmatched. The germline gives CDR1 MNHNY, CDR2 SVGAGI (reference sequence).

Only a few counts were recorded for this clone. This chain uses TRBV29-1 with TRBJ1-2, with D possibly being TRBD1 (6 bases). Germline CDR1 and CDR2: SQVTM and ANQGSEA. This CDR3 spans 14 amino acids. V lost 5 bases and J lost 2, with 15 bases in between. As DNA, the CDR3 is TGCAGCGTTCAACCTCCTACAGGGAACTATGGCTACACCTTC. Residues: CSVQPPTGNYGYTF.

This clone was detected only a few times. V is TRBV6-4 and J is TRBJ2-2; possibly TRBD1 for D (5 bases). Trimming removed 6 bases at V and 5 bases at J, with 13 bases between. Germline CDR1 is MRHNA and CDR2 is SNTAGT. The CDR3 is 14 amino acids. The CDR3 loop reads CASSPRVGTGELFF. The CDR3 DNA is TGTGCCAGCAGCCCCAGGGTCGGAACCGGGGAGCTGTTTTTT.

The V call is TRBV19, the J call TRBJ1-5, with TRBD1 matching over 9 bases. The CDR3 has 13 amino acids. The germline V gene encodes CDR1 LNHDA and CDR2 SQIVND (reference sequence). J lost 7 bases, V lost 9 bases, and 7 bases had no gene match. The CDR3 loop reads CARGTGLQQPQHF. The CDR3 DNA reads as TGTGCCAGGGGGACAGGGCTTCAACAGCCCCAGCATTTT. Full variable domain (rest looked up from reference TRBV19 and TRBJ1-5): DGGITQSPKYLFRKEGQNVTLSCEQNLNHDAMYWYRQDPGQGLRLIYYSQIVNDFQKGDIAEGYSVSREKKESFPLTVTSAQKNPTAFYLCARGTGLQQPQHFGDGTRLSIL.

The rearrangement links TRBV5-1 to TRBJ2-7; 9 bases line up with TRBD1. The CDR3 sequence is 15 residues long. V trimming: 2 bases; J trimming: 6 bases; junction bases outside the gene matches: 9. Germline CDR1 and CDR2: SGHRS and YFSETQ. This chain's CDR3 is CASSFLNRGRGEQYF. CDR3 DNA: TGCGCCAGCAGCTTCCTCAACAGGGGGCGCGGCGAGCAGTACTTC. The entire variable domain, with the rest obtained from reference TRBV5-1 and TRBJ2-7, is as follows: KAGVTQTPRYLIKTRGQQVTLSCSPISGHRSVSWYQQTPGQGLQFLFEYFSETQRNKGNFPGRFSGRQFSNSRSEMNVSTLELGDSALYLCASSFLNRGRGEQYFGPGTRLTVT.

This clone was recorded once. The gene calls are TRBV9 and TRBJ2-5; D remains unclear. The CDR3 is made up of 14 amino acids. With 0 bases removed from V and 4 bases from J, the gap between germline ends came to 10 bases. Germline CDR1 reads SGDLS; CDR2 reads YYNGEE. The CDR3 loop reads CASSVASHRETQYF. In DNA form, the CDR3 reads TGTGCCAGCAGCGTAGCGTCTCACAGAGAGACCCAGTACTTC.

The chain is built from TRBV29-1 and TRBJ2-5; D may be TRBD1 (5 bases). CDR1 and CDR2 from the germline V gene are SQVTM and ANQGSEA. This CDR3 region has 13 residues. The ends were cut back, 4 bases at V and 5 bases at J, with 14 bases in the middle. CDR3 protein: CSVVEQAGETQYF. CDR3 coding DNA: TGCAGCGTTGTTGAACAGGCAGGGGAGACCCAGTACTTC.

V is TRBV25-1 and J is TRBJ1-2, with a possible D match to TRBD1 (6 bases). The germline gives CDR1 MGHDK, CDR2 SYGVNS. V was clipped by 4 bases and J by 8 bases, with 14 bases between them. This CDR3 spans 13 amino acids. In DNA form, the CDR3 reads TGTGCCAGCAGTGGGCCGGGGGCATGGGGCTACACCTTC. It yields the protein CASSGPGAWGYTF.

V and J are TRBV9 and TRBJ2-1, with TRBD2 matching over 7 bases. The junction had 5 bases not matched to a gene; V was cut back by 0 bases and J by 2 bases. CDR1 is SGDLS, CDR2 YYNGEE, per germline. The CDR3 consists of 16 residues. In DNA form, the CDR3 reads TGTGCCAGCAGCGTAGTCGAGGGAGGGACCTACAATGAGCAGTTCTTC. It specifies CASSVVEGGTYNEQFF.

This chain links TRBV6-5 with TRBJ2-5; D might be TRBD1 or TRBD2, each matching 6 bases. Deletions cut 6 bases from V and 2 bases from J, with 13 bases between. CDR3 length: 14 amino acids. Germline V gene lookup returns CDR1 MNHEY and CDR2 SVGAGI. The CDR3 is CASRRLGGQETQYF. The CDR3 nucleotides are TGTGCCAGCAGAAGACTAGGGGGGCAAGAGACCCAGTACTTC.

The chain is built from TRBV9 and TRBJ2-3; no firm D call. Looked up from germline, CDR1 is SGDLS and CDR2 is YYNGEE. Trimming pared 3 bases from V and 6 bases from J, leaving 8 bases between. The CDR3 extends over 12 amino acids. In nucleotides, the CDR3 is TGTGCCAGCAGCGAGACCCGGGATACGCAGTATTTT. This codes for CASSETRDTQYF.

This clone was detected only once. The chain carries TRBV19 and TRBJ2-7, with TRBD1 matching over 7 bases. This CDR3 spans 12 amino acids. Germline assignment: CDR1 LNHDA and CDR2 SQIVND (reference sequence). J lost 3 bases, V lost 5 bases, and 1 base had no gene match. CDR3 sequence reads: CASSDRDYEQYF. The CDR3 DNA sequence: TGTGCCAGTAGTGACAGGGACTACGAGCAGTACTTC.

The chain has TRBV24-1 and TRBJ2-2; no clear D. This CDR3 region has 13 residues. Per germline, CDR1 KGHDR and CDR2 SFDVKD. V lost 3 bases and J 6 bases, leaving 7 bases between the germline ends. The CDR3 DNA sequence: TGTGCCACCAGTGATCAAAGGGCCGGGGAGCTGTTTTTT. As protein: CATSDQRAGELFF.

In DNA form, the CDR3 reads TGCGCCAGCAGGGGTGCAGGGACCATGAACACTGAAGCTTTCTTT. As protein: CASRGAGTMNTEAFF. The chain employs TRBV5-1 and TRBJ1-1; weak D call: TRBD1 (5 bases). The CDR3 consists of 15 residues. Trimming took 5 bases from V and 0 from J, leaving 14 bases between them. Germline V CDR1 and CDR2: SGHRS, YFSETQ.

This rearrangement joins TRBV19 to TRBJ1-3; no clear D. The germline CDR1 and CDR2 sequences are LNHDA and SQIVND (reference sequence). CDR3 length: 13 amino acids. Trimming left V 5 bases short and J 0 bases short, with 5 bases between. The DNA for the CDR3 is TGTGCCAGTAGTGTCACCTCTGGAAACACCATATATTTT. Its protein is CASSVTSGNTIYF. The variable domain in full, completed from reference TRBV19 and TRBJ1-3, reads DGGITQSPKYLFRKEGQNVTLSCEQNLNHDAMYWYRQDPGQGLRLIYYSQIVNDFQKGDIAEGYSVSREKKESFPLTVTSAQKNPTAFYLCASSVTSGNTIYFGEGSWLTVV.

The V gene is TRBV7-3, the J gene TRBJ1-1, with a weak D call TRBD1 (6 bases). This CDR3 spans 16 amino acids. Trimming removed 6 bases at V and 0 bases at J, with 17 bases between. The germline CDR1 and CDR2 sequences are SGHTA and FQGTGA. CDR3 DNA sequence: TGTGCCAGCAGGTCGTCCCGAGGGGGGGTGAACACTGAAGCTTTCTTT. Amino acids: CASRSSRGGVNTEAFF.

The CDR3 DNA is TGCGCCAGCAGCTTGCAGCAGGAGTCGGACGGGGAGCAGTACTTC. It encodes CASSLQQESDGEQYF. The chain employs TRBV5-1 and TRBJ2-7; D is ambiguous. Germline V gene sequence: CDR1 SGHRS, CDR2 YFSETQ. The V end was cut by 1 base, the J end by 7 bases, with 18 bases between. The CDR3 sequence is 15 residues long.